The present TCR beta chain was sequenced within a study of neurological immune-mediated disorders. Time point noted: longitudinal time-point 2. Findings and limits, study-wide: No CDR3 amino acid sequences recurred among expanded clones across subjects, suggesting private repertoires in all groups. Whereas HTLV-1-associated myelopathy showed the most TCR clonal expansion, multiple sclerosis showed the least, with levels below those of healthy controls.

This clonotype has at least ten counts. Its antigen is still unknown. MiXCR, applied by TCRdb to the 5' RACE reads, yields one record per CDR3 protein. The sample holds around 49,000 distinct CDR3 sequences, around 13% seen once. CDR3 size: 15 residues. Germline V CDR1 and CDR2: MNHEY, SMNVEV (reference sequence). Trimming stripped 5 bases from V and 0 bases from J, with 13 bases between. This receptor was taken from a male donor with HTLV-1-associated myelopathy (HAM/TSP). Sequencing was performed on PBMCs. The chain uses TRBV27 and TRBJ1-1; D not certain. The CDR3 protein is CASSTGLALNTEAFF. The CDR3 coding sequence is TGTGCCAGCAGTACGGGCCTTGCGCTGAACACTGAAGCTTTCTTT.